The 13 T cell receptor beta chains below were found in one sample sequenced in a study of long-term antiretroviral therapy in people with HIV. immunoSEQ v3.0 was run at survey level. Clones were sequenced by immunoSEQ multiplex PCR, and TCRdb holds only the in-frame ones, with some missing. The data hold some 19,000 clones, with roughly 84% observed a single time. The sequenced sample was unsorted PBMCs, obtained 0.9 years after starting antiretroviral therapy. These receptors were collected from a man between 18 and 29 years old with HIV.

V usage is TRBV28 and J usage is TRBJ1-1, with 8 nucleotides matching TRBD1. Germline CDR1 and CDR2: MDHEN and SYDVKM. After removal of 8 bases from V and 4 bases from J, the junction contained 12 bases not matched to a gene. The CDR3 runs 15 residues. For the CDR3, the DNA is TGTGCCAGCGATACGCCACAGGGGGTCGTCACTGAAGCTTTCTTT. This sequence encodes CASDTPQGVVTEAFF.

The J gene is TRBJ1-1, the V gene TRBV5-4; D remains unclear. The germline V gene encodes CDR1 SGHNT and CDR2 YYREEE (reference sequence). Trimming pared 2 bases from V and 0 bases from J, leaving 5 bases between. This CDR3 has 13 residues. CDR3 nucleotide sequence: TGTGCCAGCAGCTTACCCCTGAACACTGAAGCTTTCTTT. Its protein product is CASSLPLNTEAFF.

The V call is TRBV7-9, the J call TRBJ2-5; 7 positions match TRBD1. Germline lookup yields CDR1 SEHNR and CDR2 FQNEAQ (reference sequence). This CDR3 has 16 residues. After removal of 5 bases from V and 3 bases from J, the junction contained 12 bases not matched to a gene. The DNA of the CDR3 is TGTGCCAGCAGCCCGGGACAGACGAATTCAAAAGAGACCCAGTACTTC. It encodes CASSPGQTNSKETQYF. The full variable domain, completed using reference TRBV7-9 and TRBJ2-5, is DTGVSQNPRHKITKRGQNVTFRCDPISEHNRLYWYRQTLGQGPEFLTYFQNEAQLEKSRLLSDRFSAERPKGSFSTLEIQRTEQGDSAMYLCASSPGQTNSKETQYFGPGTRLLVL.

The rearrangement joins TRBV30 to TRBJ1-1, with 7 positions matching TRBD1. The CDR3 consists of 13 residues. The V and J ends lost 2 bases and 5 bases, in that order; junction bases with no gene match: 5. Germline assignment: CDR1 GTSNPN and CDR2 SVGIG (reference sequence). CDR3 sequence: CAWSTGELTEAFF. The DNA of the CDR3 is TGTGCCTGGAGTACAGGGGAACTAACTGAAGCTTTCTTT.

Concerning this clone itself: One junction end does not reproduce the germline sequence, and a read error may be involved. V gene TRBV6-1 combines with J gene TRBJ1-1; a possible D gene is TRBD1 (5 bases). Germline assignment: CDR1 MNHNS and CDR2 SASEGT. This CDR3 has 14 residues. CDR3 sequence (DNA): TGTGCCAGCAGTAAAGCAGGGAGGAACACTGAAGCTTTCTTT. Its protein is CASSKAGRNTEAFF.

The chain couples TRBV10-2 to TRBJ1-1; 7 positions match TRBD1. The trim removed 3 bases at V and 1 base at J, leaving 11 bases unmatched. The V gene's germline CDR1 is WSHSY and CDR2 SAAADI. The CDR3 loop spans 17 amino acids. CDR3 sequence: CASSESGTAPPNTEAFF. The CDR3 coding sequence is TGCGCCAGCAGTGAATCTGGGACAGCCCCTCCGAACACTGAAGCTTTCTTT.

This chain uses TRBV6-5 with TRBJ1-5, with a possible D match to TRBD1 (5 bases). Trimming pared 6 bases from V and 2 bases from J, leaving 14 bases between. This CDR3 spans 15 amino acids. CDR1 is MNHEY, CDR2 SVGAGI, per germline. The CDR3 reads CASRAGGFGNQPQHF. The DNA of the CDR3 is TGTGCCAGCAGAGCTGGGGGGTTCGGCAATCAGCCCCAGCATTTT.

The chain employs TRBV9 and TRBJ2-7; D perhaps matches TRBD2 (6 bases). Trimming took off 0 bases at V and 6 bases at J, with 19 bases between the two ends. This CDR3 has 16 amino acids. Germline loops: CDR1 SGDLS, CDR2 YYNGEE. CDR3 in amino acids: CASSVEEAGLLGEQYF. The CDR3 nucleotides are TGTGCCAGCAGCGTAGAGGAGGCGGGGCTCTTGGGCGAGCAGTACTTC. Full variable domain (remainder filled in from reference TRBV9 and TRBJ2-7): DSGVTQTPKHLITATGQRVTLRCSPRSGDLSVYWYQQSLDQGLQFLIQYYNGEERAKGNILERFSAQQFPDLHSELNLSSLELGDSALYFCASSVEEAGLLGEQYFGPGTRLTVT.

V and J are TRBV19 and TRBJ1-4; tentative D call: TRBD1 (5 bases). The CDR3 runs to 16 residues. Per the germline V gene, CDR1 is LNHDA and CDR2 is SQIVND (reference sequence). Trimming took off 6 bases at V and 5 bases at J, with 19 bases between the two ends. The CDR3, as DNA: TGTGCCAGTAGCCGCTCCCGGGGGGATTACAATGAAAAACTGTTTTTT. Protein product: CASSRSRGDYNEKLFF.

The rearrangement uses TRBV5-5 and TRBJ2-1; 9 nucleotides agree with TRBD2. This CDR3 is 14 amino acids long. V shed 4 bases, J shed 5 bases, and the junction held 4 bases outside the gene matches. CDR1 is SGHKS and CDR2 is YYEKEE in the germline V gene (reference sequence). CDR3 coding DNA: TGTGCCAGCAGCCTCCGACTAGCGGACAATGAGCAGTTCTTC. Residues: CASSLRLADNEQFF.

The chain carries TRBV9 and TRBJ1-2, with unresolved D. V lost 0 bases and J 2 bases, leaving 14 bases between the germline ends. This CDR3 spans 16 amino acids. Germline loops: CDR1 SGDLS, CDR2 YYNGEE. The CDR3 coding sequence is TGTGCCAGCAGCGTAGCAACGGTCCCCCAGAACTATGGCTACACCTTC. Protein sequence: CASSVATVPQNYGYTF.

CDR3 sequence (DNA): TGTGCCAGCAGTTACTCTGCAGGGCCGCAGGAAGCTTTCTTT. This gives the protein CASSYSAGPQEAFF. V usage is TRBV6-5 and J usage is TRBJ1-1; D may be TRBD1 (5 bases). The ends were cut back, 0 bases at V and 8 bases at J, with 13 bases in the middle. Germline V gene lookup returns CDR1 MNHEY and CDR2 SVGAGI. CDR3 length: 14 amino acids.

The chain has TRBV6-4 and TRBJ2-1; TRBD2 agrees at 13 bases. The CDR3 length is 15 residues. J gave up 6 bases and V 6 bases, and 5 bases lay outside the gene matches. Per the germline V gene, CDR1 is MRHNA and CDR2 is SNTAGT. CDR3 loop: CASSELAGGVNEQFF. The CDR3 DNA sequence: TGTGCCAGCAGCGAACTAGCGGGGGGGGTCAATGAGCAGTTCTTC.